This TCR beta chain was sequenced for a study of blood T cell repertoires in COVID-19. Germline trimming cut 0 bases from V and 7 bases from J; bases unmatched to any gene: 9. Looked up from germline, CDR1 is LGHNA and CDR2 is YNFKEQ. The CDR3 is 18 residues long. The repertoire was sequenced with immunoSEQ multiplex PCR; TCRdb's copy has only in-frame clones and lacks some. In the table there are some 330,000 clones, roughly 90% of which are singletons. The chain is built from TRBV4-2 and TRBJ2-2, with TRBD2 matching over 12 bases. The origin of this receptor is a woman aged 30 to 39 who had recovered from COVID-19. Sequencing was done on a sample of PBMCs or T cells enriched from blood (not recorded which). In nucleotides, the CDR3 is TGTGCCAGCAGCCAAGACCCCCAGCTAGCGGGAGGGAACGGGGAGCTGTTTTTT. It yields the protein CASSQDPQLAGGNGELFF.